This TCR beta chain was observed in a study of T cells in Graves' hyperthyroidism and ophthalmopathy. The CDR3 loop spans 14 amino acids. Trimming removed 9 bases from V and 1 base from J; junction bases left unmatched: 6. The germline CDR1 and CDR2 sequences are SGHTA and FQGNSA. Researchers took RNA transcripts and amplified the TCR beta CDR3 regions from them. Primed by the HTBI set, a first-round RT-PCR was run on the TCR CDR3. TCRdb re-called the multiplex PCR reads with MiXCR, one entry per CDR3 protein. Of some 620,000 distinct CDR3 sequences detected, about a sixth appear once; the ten largest clones hold 3% to 4%.

The chain has TRBV7-2 and TRBJ1-2; 9 bases are a match to TRBD1. The sequencing input was blood. This TCR derives from a woman in her 30s with Graves' hyperthyroidism. The CDR3 coding sequence is TGTGCCAGTGGAGGGACAGGGTTTAACTATGGCTACACCTTC. It encodes CASGGTGFNYGYTF.